This TCR beta chain was captured in a study of blood T cell repertoires in COVID-19. Study details: The origin of the acute and convalescent COVID-19 samples was the United States, Italy and Spain.

This CDR3 is 13 amino acids long. The germline V gene has CDR1 LNHDA and CDR2 SQIVND (reference sequence). J was trimmed by 4 bases and V by 7 bases; bases with no gene match: 4. As processed by the authors: Amplified reference gene primers provided the basis for estimating nucleated cell counts. The table came from immunoSEQ multiplex PCR; TCRdb's copy has only in-frame clones and leaves some out. V and J calls and clone size are copied from that table; D and trimming were computed from the DNA. The data contain approximately 210,000 clones, about 90% of them singletons. The rearrangement links TRBV19 to TRBJ1-5; TRBD1 agrees at 7 bases. The TCR was taken from a man aged 25 to 40 with acute or convalescent COVID-19. The specimen sequenced was peripheral blood. The CDR3 DNA reads as TGTGCCAGTACGGGACAGATAAATCAGCCCCAGCATTTT. Translation gives CASTGQINQPQHF.